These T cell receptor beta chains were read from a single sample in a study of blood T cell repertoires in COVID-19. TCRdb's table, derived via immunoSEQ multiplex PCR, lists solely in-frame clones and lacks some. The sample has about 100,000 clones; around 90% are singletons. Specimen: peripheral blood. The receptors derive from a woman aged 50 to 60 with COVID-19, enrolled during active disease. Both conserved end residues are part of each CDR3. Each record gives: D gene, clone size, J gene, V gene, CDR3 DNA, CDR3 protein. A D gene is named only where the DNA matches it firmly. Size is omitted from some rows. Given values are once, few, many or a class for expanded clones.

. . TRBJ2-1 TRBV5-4 TGTGCCAGCAGCAGGCCGGGGGACCTGGGCAATGAGCAGTTCTTC CASSRPGDLGNEQFF
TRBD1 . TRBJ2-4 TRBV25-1 TGTGCCAGCAGTGACGGGACAGCTAAAAACATTCAGTACTTC CASSDGTAKNIQYF
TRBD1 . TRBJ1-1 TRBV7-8 TGTGCCAGCAGCATAACAGGGGGGGCTGAAGCTTTCTTT CASSITGGAEAFF
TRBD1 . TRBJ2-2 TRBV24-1 TGTGCCACCAGTGTTACGGACAGGGTAGTTGCCGGGGAGCTGTTTTTT CATSVTDRVVAGELFF
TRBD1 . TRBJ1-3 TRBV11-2 TGTGCCAGCAGCCATGACAGGGGTAGAAACACCATATATTTT CASSHDRGRNTIYF
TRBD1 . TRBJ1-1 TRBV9 TGTGCCAGCAGCCTACAGGGGTATGGTAACACTGAAGCTTTCTTT CASSLQGYGNTEAFF
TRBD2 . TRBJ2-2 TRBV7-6 TGTGCCAGCAGCCCTATCAAGCGGGGGGCGAACACCGGGGAGCTGTTTTTT CASSPIKRGANTGELFF
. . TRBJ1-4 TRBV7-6 TGTGCCAGCAGCCCCGATCCGGGCCTAAGGGGGGAAAAACTGTTTTTT CASSPDPGLRGEKLFF
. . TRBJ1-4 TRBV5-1 TGCGCCAGCAGCATAACAGGAACTAATGAAAAACTGTTTTTT CASSITGTNEKLFF
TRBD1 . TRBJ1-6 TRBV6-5 TGTGCCAGCTCGGACAGGGTGAAGGATTCACCCCTCCACTTT CASSDRVKDSPLHF
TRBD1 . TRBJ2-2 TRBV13 TGTGCCAGCAGCTCAGAGGGAGGACAGGGGGAAAACACCGGGGAGCTGTTTTTT CASSSEGGQGENTGELFF
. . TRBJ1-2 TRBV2 TGTGCCAGCAGTGAGCAGACAGGCGTCTATGGCTACACCTTC CASSEQTGVYGYTF
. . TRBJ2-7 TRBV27 TGTGCCAGCAGTTCAGGCCAGCCTTTCGGCGAGCAGTACTTC CASSSGQPFGEQYF
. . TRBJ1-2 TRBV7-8 TGTGCCAGCAGCCCACCTGGCAGGGATGGCTACACCTTC CASSPPGRDGYTF
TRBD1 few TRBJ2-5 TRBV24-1 TGTGCCACCAGTGACCCAGACAGGGGTCAAGAGACCCAGTACTTC CATSDPDRGQETQYF
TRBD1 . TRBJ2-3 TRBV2 TGTGCCAGCAGGACGGGACAGGGGATGGGGACAGATACGCAGTATTTT CASRTGQGMGTDTQYF